This is a list of T cell receptor beta chains from one sample in a study of T-cell reconstitution after alpha-beta-depleted transplantation in children. In TCRdb, the PCR reads were re-called with MiXCR into one record per CDR3 protein. The sample has about 78,000 distinct CDR3 sequences, roughly 13% seen once. Sequencing used PBMCs, mostly from graft donor cells, obtained 180 days after TCRalphabeta/CD19-depleted stem cell transplant. These receptors were taken from a male patient between 2 and 9 years old who had a stem cell transplant for acute lymphoblastic leukemia, so the T cells may come from the graft donor. Both conserved end residues are part of each CDR3. A D gene is named only where the DNA matches it firmly. Some rows mark clone size as missing; the rest say once, few, many or name a class of expanded clone.

TRBV4-2	TRBJ2-1	.	17	TRBD2	TGTGCCAGCAGCCCCGGGCTAGCGGGAGATCTGGACAATGAGCAGTTCTTC	CASSPGLAGDLDNEQFF
TRBV24-1	TRBJ2-7	.	13	.	TGTGCCACCAGTGATTTGAAGAAGAGCGAGCAGTACTTC	CATSDLKKSEQYF
TRBV10-3	TRBJ2-5	many	14	TRBD1	TGTGCCATCAGTCGCCTGGACAGGGAAGAGACCCAGTACTTC	CAISRLDREETQYF
TRBV19	TRBJ2-1	.	14	.	TGTGCCAGTAAGAGGTTCCCCGGCTACAATGAGCAGTTCTTC	CASKRFPGYNEQFF
TRBV27	TRBJ2-7	.	16	.	TGTGCCAGCAGTTTCTCGTCGGGCCTTAGCTCCTACGAGCAGTACTTC	CASSFSSGLSSYEQYF
TRBV20-1	TRBJ2-3	.	14	.	TGCAGTGCTATCGGCGATATTATCACAGATACGCAGTATTTT	CSAIGDIITDTQYF
TRBV11-2	TRBJ2-3	.	14	.	TGTGCCAGCAGATTTAAGTCCGGCACAGATACGCAGTATTTT	CASRFKSGTDTQYF
TRBV12-3/TRBV12-4	TRBJ2-7	many	12	.	TGTGCCAGCAGTTTACTAAGGGACGAGCAGTACTTC	CASSLLRDEQYF
TRBV7-2	TRBJ2-5	many	13	TRBD1	TGTGCCAGCAGCTCGACAGGGGTTGAGACCCAGTACTTC	CASSSTGVETQYF
TRBV7-2	TRBJ1-2	few	13	.	TGTGCCAGCAGCTTCAGGGGTAACTATGGCTACACCTTC	CASSFRGNYGYTF
TRBV5-6	TRBJ2-5	many	12	.	TGTGCCAGCAGCTTGGCCAGGGAGACCCAGTACTTC	CASSLARETQYF
TRBV9	TRBJ2-1	.	19	TRBD2	TGTGCCAGCAGCGTAGAGGTCCGAAGACTAGCGGGAATGGTCAATGAGCAGTTCTTC	CASSVEVRRLAGMVNEQFF
TRBV10-1	TRBJ2-3	.	14	.	TGCGCCAGCAGTGAGGTAGGGCCATGGGAGACGCAGTATTTT	CASSEVGPWETQYF
TRBV7-9	TRBJ2-7	.	15	TRBD2	TGTGCCAGCAGCCCGGCCGTACTAGCGGGGATGGAGCAGTACTTC	CASSPAVLAGMEQYF
TRBV28	TRBJ2-3	.	13	.	TGTGCCAGTCTTTTGGGGCCCACAGATACGCAGTATTTT	CASLLGPTDTQYF
TRBV24-1	TRBJ1-2	many	12	.	TGTGCCACCTGGGGAGGGAACTATGGCTACACCTTC	CATWGGNYGYTF